The present entry profiles one TCR beta chain with its context. Its antigen remains unknown. In germline, CDR1 is SGHKS, CDR2 YYEKEE (reference sequence). The V end was cut by 0 bases, the J end by 12 bases, with 25 bases between. This CDR3 spans 16 amino acids. The run depth of the assay was deep. Libraries were prepared by immunoSEQ multiplex PCR; TCRdb keeps only in-frame clonotypes and omits some of them. The sample carries millions of clones, more than 80% recorded once. The sample comes from a study of shared clonotypes between healthy human individuals. Study observations and caveats: As a rule, naive subsets had a larger estimated richness than memory subsets. In the sorted subsets, rarefaction showed sequencing was incomplete despite large depth.

Sequenced: naive CD4+ T cells from PBMCs. Regarding subset: CD45RA+ positively selected. The chain carries TRBV5-5 and TRBJ2-7; either TRBD1 or TRBD2 may supply D (5 bases each). The origin of this receptor is a young man in good health. Some clones in this sample may be carry-over from other donors' samples. In DNA form, the CDR3 reads TGTGCCAGCAGCTTGGTGGGAAGGCGAGAAGGCCAGGGACGGTACTTC. Protein product: CASSLVGRREGQGRYF.